Below are 20 T cell receptor beta chains sequenced from a single sample in a study of lymphopenia after photon versus proton radiotherapy. Measured with immunoSEQ multiplex PCR; TCRdb has only the in-frame clones, and not every one. The sample contains around 59,000 clones, roughly 83% of which appear only once. The input for sequencing was peripheral blood, taken from a patient treated with proton-based radiotherapy. These receptors all come from a man aged 60-69 years with pancreatic cancer.

The chain employs TRBV18 and TRBJ2-7; perhaps TRBD1 as D (5 bases). Trimming removed 5 bases from V and 3 bases from J, with 11 bases in between. The CDR3 consists of 13 residues. The germline gives CDR1 KGHSH, CDR2 LQKENI. The CDR3 region is CASSRQRLYEQYF. In DNA, the CDR3 is TGTGCCAGCTCAAGACAGAGACTCTACGAGCAGTACTTC.

This rearrangement joins TRBV28 to TRBJ2-5, with 7 nucleotides matching TRBD2. V lost 8 bases to trimming and J lost 5 bases; unmatched junction nucleotides: 14. The V gene's germline CDR1 is MDHEN and CDR2 SYDVKM. There are 15 residues in the CDR3. CDR3 nucleotides: TGTGCCAGCGGTAGGTCTAGCGGACCAAAGGAGACCCAGTACTTC. Residues: CASGRSSGPKETQYF. Based on the CDR3 plus reference TRBV28 and TRBJ2-5, the full variable domain is DVKVTQSSRYLVKRTGEKVFLECVQDMDHENMFWYRQDPGLGLRLIYFSYDVKMKEKGDIPEGYSVSREKKERFSLILESASTNQTSMYLCASGRSSGPKETQYFGPGTRLLVL.

V usage is TRBV2 and J usage is TRBJ1-3; TRBD1 matches 7 bases. Germline values: CDR1 SNHLY, CDR2 FYNNEI. The CDR3 has 15 residues. Trimming at V came to 6 bases and at J to 1 base, leaving 6 bases not matched to a gene. The CDR3 coding sequence is TGTGCCAGCAGCGCAGGGACAGTTTCTGGAAACACCATATATTTT. It is translated as CASSAGTVSGNTIYF. The whole variable domain, remainder taken from reference TRBV2 and TRBJ1-3, is EPEVTQTPSHQVTQMGQEVILRCVPISNHLYFYWYRQILGQKVEFLVSFYNNEISEKSEIFDDQFSVERPDGSNFTLKIRSTKLEDSAMYFCASSAGTVSGNTIYFGEGSWLTVV.

Only a few counts were recorded for this clone. This chain uses TRBV15 with TRBJ2-4; 9 nucleotides agree with TRBD1. V gave up 0 bases and J gave up 8 bases; unmatched junction bases: 14. This CDR3 is built from 18 residues. Germline CDR1 and CDR2: LNHNV and YYDKDF (reference sequence). The CDR3: CATSREEQGAYGDDIQYF. DNA of the CDR3: TGTGCCACCAGCAGAGAAGAACAGGGGGCGTATGGGGATGACATTCAGTACTTC.

This sequence joins TRBV9 and TRBJ2-2, with D possibly being TRBD2 (7 bases). Trimming stripped 4 bases from V and 2 bases from J, with 21 bases between. Germline CDR1 reads SGDLS; CDR2 reads YYNGEE. CDR3 length: 18 residues. In DNA form, the CDR3 reads TGTGCCAGCAGCCTGAGGAGGGGGGAGGGCCGTAACACCGGGGAGCTGTTTTTT. Protein product: CASSLRRGEGRNTGELFF.

The gene calls are TRBV4-1 and TRBJ1-4; D gene ambiguous. Germline V lookup: CDR1 MGHRA, CDR2 YSYEKL. V dropped 1 base and J dropped 4 bases, with 10 bases sitting between them. This CDR3 spans 15 amino acids. CDR3 nucleotides: TGCGCCAGCAGCCAAGGGTCGAGACTTAATGAAAAACTGTTTTTT. Translating it yields CASSQGSRLNEKLFF.

J is TRBJ2-7 and V is TRBV28; weak D call: TRBD1 (5 bases). V shed 7 bases and J shed 1 base, with 11 bases lying between them. Germline V gene lookup returns CDR1 MDHEN and CDR2 SYDVKM. The length of the CDR3 is 13 residues. The CDR3 coding sequence is TGTGCCAGCACCCTAGGGGTTTCCTACGAGCAGTACTTC. It encodes CASTLGVSYEQYF.

The chain uses TRBV4-2 and TRBJ2-5, with a possible D match to TRBD1 (6 bases). The CDR3 is 14 residues long. The ends were cut back, 3 bases at V and 5 bases at J, with 13 bases in the middle. The germline V gene has CDR1 LGHNA and CDR2 YNFKEQ. The CDR3 spells CASSQGAGRETQYF. DNA for the CDR3: TGTGCCAGCAGCCAGGGGGCAGGGCGGGAGACCCAGTACTTC.

J is TRBJ2-3 and V is TRBV28; 9 bases are shared with TRBD2. The CDR3 loop spans 16 amino acids. From germline, CDR1 is MDHEN and CDR2 SYDVKM. Germline trimming cut 3 bases from V and 4 bases from J; bases unmatched to any gene: 8. The CDR3 region is CASSFAGGPTPDTQYF. In DNA form, the CDR3 reads TGTGCCAGCAGTTTCGCGGGAGGGCCCACCCCAGATACGCAGTATTTT.

This rearrangement joins TRBV7-2 to TRBJ1-1; D call uncertain. The CDR3 is 14 amino acids. V lost 4 bases and J lost 1, with 10 bases in between. Germline V CDR1 and CDR2: SGHTA, FQGNSA. CDR3 coding DNA: TGTGCCAGCAGCTGGCAACCGGGGAACACTGAAGCTTTCTTT. Translating it yields CASSWQPGNTEAFF. The full variable domain, in which reference TRBV7-2 and TRBJ1-1 provide the parts outside the CDR3, is GAGVSQSPSNKVTEKGKDVELRCDPISGHTALYWYRQSLGQGLEFLIYFQGNSAPDKSGLPSDRFSAERTGGSVSTLTIQRTQQEDSAVYLCASSWQPGNTEAFFGQGTRLTVV.

This clone has only one observation. V usage is TRBV6-5 and J usage is TRBJ2-7; D uncertain. The V gene's germline CDR1 is MNHEY and CDR2 SVGAGI. This CDR3 comprises 14 residues. V lost 6 bases and J lost 2, with 14 bases in between. Here the CDR3 reads CASRELGPPYEQYF. The CDR3 bases are TGTGCCAGCAGGGAGCTCGGCCCCCCCTACGAGCAGTACTTC.

The V and J genes are TRBV4-2 and TRBJ2-7; TRBD2 matches 12 bases. Per the germline V gene, CDR1 is LGHNA and CDR2 is YNFKEQ. The J segment lost 4 bases and the V segment lost 3 bases, leaving 7 bases of the junction unmatched. The CDR3 sequence is 16 residues long. The CDR3, as DNA: TGTGCCAGCAGCCATCCTCCGACTAGCGGGAGTTACGAGCAGTACTTC. Translation: CASSHPPTSGSYEQYF.

This clone was seen only a few times. The genes are TRBV30 and TRBJ1-2; no clear D gene. Germline V gene data show CDR1 as GTSNPN and CDR2 as SVGIG (reference sequence). V was shortened by 6 bases and J by 12 bases, with 8 bases between the two germline ends. The CDR3 consists of 8 residues. In DNA form, the CDR3 reads TGTGCCTGCCAACCCAACACCTTC. Its protein is CACQPNTF.

This clone came up once. The chain has TRBV13 and TRBJ2-2; a weak D match, TRBD2 (5 bases). The CDR3 consists of 15 residues. Germline V lookup: CDR1 PRHDT, CDR2 FYEKMQ (reference sequence). V shed 4 bases and J shed 1 base, with 10 bases lying between them. In nucleotides, the CDR3 is TGTGCCAGCAGCTCGGGGATGGGGAACACCGGGGAGCTGTTTTTT. This translates into CASSSGMGNTGELFF.

This clone has more than one count but fewer than ten. The J gene is TRBJ2-1, the V gene TRBV5-1; D is perhaps TRBD2 (6 bases). The germline V gene has CDR1 SGHRS and CDR2 YFSETQ. The CDR3 is 15 amino acids. With 0 bases removed from V and 2 bases from J, the gap between germline ends came to 9 bases. The CDR3 nucleotides read TGCGCCAGCAGCTTGGGAACTAGCACCTACAATGAGCAGTTCTTC. Residues: CASSLGTSTYNEQFF. The whole variable domain, filled in from reference TRBV5-1 and TRBJ2-1, reads KAGVTQTPRYLIKTRGQQVTLSCSPISGHRSVSWYQQTPGQGLQFLFEYFSETQRNKGNFPGRFSGRQFSNSRSEMNVSTLELGDSALYLCASSLGTSTYNEQFFGPGTRLTVL.

The chain joins TRBV7-2 to TRBJ2-2, with a weak D call TRBD2 (6 bases). The CDR3 runs to 16 residues. Germline lookup yields CDR1 SGHTA and CDR2 FQGNSA. V was shortened by 2 bases and J by 5 bases, with 15 bases between the two germline ends. The CDR3 DNA follows: TGTGCCAGCAGCTTATGGGGGGTTCGGGAAACCGGGGAGCTGTTTTTT. It specifies CASSLWGVRETGELFF.

The genes are TRBV11-3 and TRBJ2-2; the D is unclear. Germline CDR1 is SGHNT and CDR2 is YENEEA. Trimming stripped 10 bases from V and 0 bases from J, with 27 bases between. The CDR3 runs 19 residues. This CDR3 reads CATKNPRSLDLPNTGELFF. The CDR3 DNA reads as TGTGCCACCAAGAACCCTCGGAGCCTCGACCTACCGAACACCGGGGAGCTGTTTTTT.

This clone was seen only a few times. The chain carries TRBV11-1 and TRBJ2-7; tentative D call: TRBD2 (5 bases). The ends were cut back, 1 base at V and 0 bases at J, with 10 bases in the middle. CDR3 length: 15 amino acids. Per germline, CDR1 SGHAT and CDR2 FQDESV (reference sequence). CDR3 sequence reads: CASSLGLGSSYEQYF. The DNA for the CDR3 is TGTGCCAGCAGCTTAGGTCTGGGGAGCTCCTACGAGCAGTACTTC.

The CDR3 reads CASSPRGAEYEQYF. The CDR3 coding sequence is TGCGCCAGCAGCCCACGCGGGGCAGAATACGAGCAGTACTTC. The chain has TRBV5-1 and TRBJ2-7; D is possibly TRBD2 (6 bases). The CDR3 runs 14 residues. Trimming stripped 4 bases from V and 4 bases from J, with 15 bases between. The germline V gene has CDR1 SGHRS and CDR2 YFSETQ.

The rearrangement links TRBV5-1 to TRBJ1-2, with 7 bases aligning to TRBD1. The CDR3 is made up of 16 amino acids. J gave up 2 bases and V 3 bases, and 10 bases lay outside the gene matches. CDR1 and CDR2 from the germline V gene are SGHRS and YFSETQ. The CDR3 region has the DNA TGCGCCAGCAGCTCCTTTCGGACAGGCGACAACTATGGCTACACCTTC. It encodes CASSSFRTGDNYGYTF. Using reference TRBV5-1 and TRBJ1-2 for the parts outside the CDR3, the full variable domain is KAGVTQTPRYLIKTRGQQVTLSCSPISGHRSVSWYQQTPGQGLQFLFEYFSETQRNKGNFPGRFSGRQFSNSRSEMNVSTLELGDSALYLCASSSFRTGDNYGYTFGSGTRLTVV.